The next 9 T cell receptor beta chains were all read from a single sample in a study of blood T cells in healthy people across ages. For the second PCR, which ran for roughly 7 to 11 cycles, a sample-barcoded 5' primer and a J-beta primer mix were used. MiXCR, applied by TCRdb to the 5' RACE reads, yields one record per CDR3 protein. This table holds 650,000 to 900,000 distinct CDR3 sequences, approximately 59% found once. The specimen was blood. These receptors all come from a man in his thirties or forties in good health.

Only a few counts were recorded for this clonotype. Here the CDR3 reads CASSLTGTGYGETQYF. DNA for the CDR3: TGTGCCAGCAGTCTTACCGGGACAGGGTATGGGGAGACCCAGTACTTC. The chain has TRBV7-8 and TRBJ2-5; 9 nucleotides agree with TRBD1. The CDR3 consists of 16 residues. Trimming removed 6 bases from V and 5 bases from J; junction bases left unmatched: 13. Germline lookup yields CDR1 SGHVS and CDR2 FQNEAQ.

This clonotype came up a few times. V gene TRBV29-1 combines with J gene TRBJ2-7; TRBD1 or TRBD2 may be the D gene (5 bases each). The CDR3 runs 12 residues. Germline CDR1 and CDR2: SQVTM and ANQGSEA. V was clipped by 0 bases and J by 5 bases, with 8 bases between them. As DNA, the CDR3 is TGCAGCGTTGAAGAGGGGGAACACGAGCAGTACTTC. Residues: CSVEEGEHEQYF.

The V and J genes are TRBV4-2 and TRBJ1-2; tentatively, D is TRBD1 (6 bases). The V gene lost 1 base and the J gene lost 8 bases, with 17 bases spanning the gap. The CDR3 spans 15 residues. The germline V gene encodes CDR1 LGHNA and CDR2 YNFKEQ. The CDR3: CASSQVGRGGNGYTF. For the CDR3, the DNA is TGTGCCAGCAGCCAAGTTGGCAGGGGTGGCAACGGCTACACCTTC.

The V and J genes are TRBV29-1 and TRBJ2-7; a possible D gene is TRBD1 (8 bases). The CDR3 is 14 residues long. V was pared by 7 bases and J by 6 bases, with 22 bases between. The germline V gene has CDR1 SQVTM and CDR2 ANQGSEA. In DNA, the CDR3 is TGCAGCGCAGGGGGCCAAGGGGAGGGGAGCGAGCAGTACTTC. It encodes CSAGGQGEGSEQYF.

The chain has TRBV20-1 and TRBJ2-7, with 9 bases aligning to TRBD2. The germline V gene encodes CDR1 DFQATT and CDR2 SNEGSKA (reference sequence). The CDR3 loop spans 13 amino acids. V dropped 3 bases and J dropped 6; count of bases not matched to a gene: 6. CDR3 amino acids: CSARRGGSPEQYF. The CDR3 DNA reads TGCAGTGCTAGGCGGGGGGGGAGCCCCGAGCAGTACTTC.

With regard to this clonotype: One end of the junction fails to match germline, which may point to a read error. The chain combines TRBV28 with TRBJ2-6, with D maybe TRBD2 (6 bases). The CDR3 is made up of 16 amino acids. Germline CDR1 MDHEN, CDR2 SYDVKM. In DNA form, the CDR3 reads TGTACCAGCAGGACTCGGGGGTTCGCTGGGGCCAACGTCCTGACTTTC. Its protein product is CTSRTRGFAGANVLTF.

The V call is TRBV20-1, the J call TRBJ2-5, with D tentatively TRBD1 or TRBD2 (7 bases each). The CDR3 is made up of 18 amino acids. Germline loops: CDR1 DFQATT, CDR2 SNEGSKA (reference sequence). With 0 bases removed from V and 11 bases from J, the gap between germline ends came to 31 bases. DNA for the CDR3: TGCAGTGCTAGAGACGGGGGGACAGTAAAAACCCGATGGCGGGAGCAGTACTTC. Translating gives CSARDGGTVKTRWREQYF.

V and J are TRBV9 and TRBJ2-5; possibly TRBD2 for D (6 bases). Trimming left V 0 bases short and J 4 bases short, with 10 bases between. The germline CDR1 and CDR2 sequences are SGDLS and YYNGEE. This CDR3 has 14 residues. The CDR3 region is CASSVVGGVETQYF. In DNA form, the CDR3 reads TGTGCCAGCAGCGTAGTTGGAGGGGTAGAGACCCAGTACTTC.

CDR3 loop: CATTHLGDRNTGELFF. For the CDR3, the DNA is TGTGCCACCACCCACCTTGGGGACAGGAACACCGGGGAGCTGTTTTTT. The gene calls are TRBV10-3 and TRBJ2-2; 7 bases match TRBD1. V trimming: 10 bases; J trimming: 1 base; junction bases outside the gene matches: 12. The CDR3 totals 16 residues. Per the germline V gene, CDR1 is ENHRY and CDR2 is SYGVKD.